One and the same sample provided the 27 T cell receptor beta chains below, sequenced in a study of blood T cells in healthy people across ages. It was with a sample-barcoded 5' primer and a J-beta primer mix that a second PCR of roughly 7 to 12 cycles was run. TCRdb re-called the 5' RACE reads through MiXCR, storing one row per CDR3 protein. The table has 590,000 or so distinct CDR3 sequences, approximately 30% seen once. The sequenced material came from blood. These receptor sequences come from a woman over 75 in good health.

Worth noting for this clonotype: This may be a read error, as it is one base from a much larger clone. The chain recombines TRBV6-2 or TRBV6-3 with TRBJ2-5, with 10 bases aligning to TRBD2. The CDR3 spans 14 residues. Germline loops: CDR1 MNHEY, CDR2 SVGEGT. Germline trimming cut 7 bases from V and 11 bases from J; bases unmatched to any gene: 13. The CDR3 region is CASTLAGEGNEQYF. The CDR3 DNA is TGTGCCAGCACCCTAGCGGGGGAGGGAAATGAGCAGTACTTC.

This clonotype appeared many times. The chain combines TRBV5-1 with TRBJ2-6; 7 nucleotides agree with TRBD1. The CDR3 is made up of 19 amino acids. CDR1 SGHRS and CDR2 YFSETQ come from the germline V gene. The trim removed 1 base at V and 1 base at J, leaving 11 bases unmatched. This CDR3 reads CASSLWTGHQTSGANVLTF. CDR3 bases: TGCGCCAGCAGCTTGTGGACAGGCCACCAGACTTCTGGGGCCAACGTCCTGACTTTC.

The chain recombines TRBV15 with TRBJ1-1; possibly TRBD1 for D (5 bases). V gave up 4 bases and J gave up 4 bases, with 16 bases separating them. CDR3 length: 15 residues. CDR1 LNHNV and CDR2 YYDKDF come from the germline V gene (reference sequence). The CDR3 DNA reads TGTGCCACCAGCATCGCACAGGCCGGGGGCACTGAAGCTTTCTTT. Translated: CATSIAQAGGTEAFF.

A word on this clonotype: A read error may explain this, as a much larger clone is one base away. The rearrangement uses TRBV11-2 and TRBJ2-3; TRBD2 matches 7 bases. CDR1 and CDR2 from the germline V gene are SGHAT and FQNNGV. The CDR3 runs to 15 residues. In DNA, the CDR3 is TGTGCCGGCAGCTTAGAGCGGGGACTTATAGATACGCAGTATTTT. Protein: CAGSLERGLIDTQYF.

The genes are TRBV6-5 and TRBJ1-6, with D perhaps matching TRBD1 (5 bases). The length of the CDR3 is 14 residues. Trimming stripped 6 bases from V and 7 bases from J, with 13 bases between. CDR1 is MNHEY, CDR2 SVGAGI, per germline. The CDR3, as DNA: TGTGCCAGCAGGTACGGGCAGGGAAATTCACCCCTCCACTTT. Translation: CASRYGQGNSPLHF.

This clonotype has a count of ten or more. The chain combines TRBV5-5 with TRBJ2-5; D gene ambiguous. Germline assignment: CDR1 SGHKS and CDR2 YYEKEE (reference sequence). The V end was cut by 0 bases, the J end by 2 bases, with 5 bases between. This CDR3 is 13 amino acids long. The CDR3 protein is CASSLEGQETQYF. CDR3 coding DNA: TGTGCCAGCAGCTTGGAAGGGCAAGAGACCCAGTACTTC.

Many counts were recorded for this clonotype. V is TRBV5-1 and J is TRBJ2-3; 9 bases align to TRBD2. The CDR3 has 15 amino acids. Germline V gives CDR1 SGHRS, CDR2 YFSETQ. The V segment lost 0 bases and the J segment 4 bases; nucleotides outside the gene matches: 3. As DNA, the CDR3 is TGCGCCAGCAGCTTGGTCGGCGGGGGGGCAGATACGCAGTATTTT. Its protein is CASSLVGGGADTQYF.

This clonotype was observed at least ten times. V and J are TRBV7-2 and TRBJ1-2; D ambiguous. CDR1 and CDR2 (germline): SGHTA, FQGNSA. The CDR3 is 12 residues long. V was pared by 1 base and J by 7 bases, with 7 bases between. CDR3 nucleotides: TGTGCCAGCAGCTTAGATCGGGTTGGCTACACCTTC. It specifies CASSLDRVGYTF.

The V call is TRBV6-1, the J call TRBJ1-6, with 10 bases lining up with TRBD1. CDR3 length: 15 residues. CDR1 is MNHNS, CDR2 SASEGT, per germline. After removal of 2 bases from V and 8 bases from J, the junction contained 3 bases not matched to a gene. The CDR3, as DNA: TGTGCCAGCAGTGAATCGGGACAGGGGTATTCACCCCTCCACTTT. Translated: CASSESGQGYSPLHF.

The table lists this clonotype with many counts. The gene calls are TRBV3-1 and TRBJ1-5; tentatively, D is TRBD1 (5 bases). The CDR3 covers 17 residues. The germline V gene has CDR1 LGHDT and CDR2 YNNKEL (reference sequence). V lost 4 bases, J lost 4 bases, and 20 bases lay in between. The CDR3 sequence is CASSPKGPGIDNQPQHF. CDR3 sequence (DNA): TGTGCCAGCAGCCCCAAGGGGCCAGGGATAGATAATCAGCCCCAGCATTTT.

The sample holds many counts of this clonotype. The V gene is TRBV11-1, the J gene TRBJ1-1, with a weak D call TRBD1 (6 bases). Trimming cost V 3 bases and J 6 bases, with 11 bases left between them. CDR1 and CDR2 from the germline V gene are SGHAT and FQDESV (reference sequence). This CDR3 contains 13 residues. The CDR3: CASSFENRAEAFF. As DNA, the CDR3 is TGTGCCAGCAGCTTTGAAAACAGGGCTGAAGCTTTCTTT.

The sample holds many counts of this clonotype. This chain links TRBV29-1 with TRBJ1-1; 7 nucleotides agree with TRBD1. V trimming: 3 bases; J trimming: 5 bases; junction bases outside the gene matches: 9. This CDR3 has 14 residues. Germline CDR1 SQVTM, CDR2 ANQGSEA. The CDR3 is CSVDKGGWGTEAFF. The CDR3 DNA reads TGCAGCGTTGATAAAGGGGGCTGGGGTACTGAAGCTTTCTTT.

The chain is built from TRBV5-1 and TRBJ2-7; 10 bases agree with TRBD2. Germline-derived CDR1 and CDR2 are SGHRS and YFSETQ. J was trimmed by 2 bases and V by 2 bases; bases with no gene match: 10. The CDR3 is 17 amino acids. CDR3 DNA sequence: TGCGCCAGCAGCTTAATAGCGGGGGGTACCGATACCTACGAGCAGTACTTC. The encoded protein is CASSLIAGGTDTYEQYF.

Concerning this clonotype: A clone one base away is much larger, so this may be a read error. The rearrangement links TRBV6-5 to TRBJ2-1; D possibly corresponds to TRBD2 (6 bases). V was trimmed by 5 bases and J by 13 bases, leaving 12 bases between them. Germline V lookup: CDR1 MNHEY, CDR2 SVGAGI. This CDR3 comprises 11 residues. CDR3 protein: CASSVRETQFF. The CDR3 DNA reads as TGTGCCAGCAGTGTACGGGAGACCCAGTTCTTC.

Many counts were recorded for this clonotype. The CDR3 region has the DNA TGTGCCATCAGCGGACGTTTGAACACTGAAGCTTTCTTT. Protein product: CAISGRLNTEAFF. The chain links TRBV10-3 to TRBJ1-1; D gene uncertain. Germline CDR1 is ENHRY and CDR2 is SYGVKD. Trimming took 6 bases from V and 0 from J, leaving 8 bases between them. The CDR3 contains 13 residues.

This clonotype was observed a single time. This rearrangement joins TRBV20-1 to TRBJ1-5; 7 nucleotides line up with TRBD1. Trimming took 5 bases from V and 3 from J; bases not matched to a gene: 7. The CDR3 is 14 amino acids. The germline gives CDR1 DFQATT, CDR2 SNEGSKA (reference sequence). CDR3 sequence (DNA): TGCAGTGCTTACTACAGGGGAACCAATCAGCCCCAGCATTTT. Translated: CSAYYRGTNQPQHF.

This clonotype was observed at least ten times. The chain uses TRBV20-1 and TRBJ2-7; unclear D gene. The CDR3 contains 12 residues. The V and J ends lost 5 bases and 9 bases respectively, with 17 bases between them. Germline V lookup: CDR1 DFQATT, CDR2 SNEGSKA (reference sequence). CDR3 residues: CSASLDEVGQYF. As DNA, the CDR3 is TGCAGTGCTTCCCTCGACGAGGTCGGGCAGTACTTC.

Ten or more counts support this clonotype. The V gene is TRBV6-1, the J gene TRBJ2-3; D is undetermined. V was shortened by 4 bases and J by 2 bases, with 16 bases between the two germline ends. The CDR3 is 16 amino acids. The germline V gene has CDR1 MNHNS and CDR2 SASEGT. The CDR3 DNA sequence: TGTGCCAGCAGTGCGTTCCAGCGTAAACCCACAGATACGCAGTATTTT. This gives the protein CASSAFQRKPTDTQYF.

This clonotype has a handful of counts. The chain has TRBV7-9 and TRBJ1-5, with D possibly matching TRBD1 (5 bases). V lost 0 bases and J 8 bases, leaving 17 bases between the germline ends. Germline CDR1 SEHNR, CDR2 FQNEAQ (reference sequence). This CDR3 is built from 16 residues. CDR3 nucleotide sequence: TGTGCCAGCAGCTTAGCGCTTATGGGGCCAAAGGAGCCCCAGCATTTT. Translating it yields CASSLALMGPKEPQHF.

In its sample, this clonotype was seen many times. The chain recombines TRBV7-2 with TRBJ2-7, with 8 positions matching TRBD1. The CDR3 runs to 15 residues. Per germline, CDR1 SGHTA and CDR2 FQGNSA. The ends lost 4 bases at V and 2 bases at J; junction bases unmatched: 7. The CDR3 region is CASSSGQAPPYEQYF. CDR3 DNA: TGTGCCAGCAGCTCGGGACAGGCTCCCCCCTACGAGCAGTACTTC.

This clonotype was recorded at least ten times. A much larger clonotype is one base distant, so this may be a read error. This chain uses TRBV20-1 with TRBJ2-7, with D hard to call. V lost 0 bases and J 0 bases, leaving 12 bases between the germline ends. The CDR3 contains 15 residues. CDR1 DFQATT and CDR2 SNEGSKA come from the germline V gene (reference sequence). In nucleotides, the CDR3 is TGCAGTGCTAGAGAGGTGGGAAAAAGCTCCTACGAGCAGTACTTC. Its translation is CSAREVGKSSYEQYF.

This clonotype appeared many times. CDR3 residues: CASSTRPGLAGGESYEQYF. CDR3 nucleotide sequence: TGTGCCAGCAGCACCCGACCGGGACTAGCGGGGGGCGAGTCCTACGAGCAGTACTTC. The genes are TRBV7-2 and TRBJ2-7, with 15 bases matching TRBD2. V trimming: 5 bases; J trimming: 1 base; junction bases outside the gene matches: 12. The length of the CDR3 is 19 residues. Germline-derived CDR1 and CDR2 are SGHTA and FQGNSA.

The table lists this clonotype with many counts. V gene TRBV12-3 or TRBV12-4 combines with J gene TRBJ2-1, with D possibly being TRBD1 (5 bases). V was cut by 6 bases and J by 3 bases, with 18 bases left in between. The CDR3 loop spans 16 amino acids. CDR3 bases: TGTGCCAGCAGGCACTATGAGAAAGGGGACTACAATGAGCAGTTCTTC. Translated: CASRHYEKGDYNEQFF.

About this clonotype itself: A much larger clone lies a single base off, so this may be a read error. The chain recombines TRBV2 with TRBJ2-3, with a possible D match to TRBD1 (5 bases). The CDR3 runs 13 residues. From germline, CDR1 is SNHLY and CDR2 FYNNEI. V was trimmed by 7 bases and J by 2 bases, leaving 10 bases between them. The CDR3 sequence is CASIKGITDTQYF. In DNA form, the CDR3 reads TGTGCCAGCATAAAGGGGATCACAGATACGCAGTATTTT.

This clonotype has ten or more counts. This rearrangement joins TRBV12-3 or TRBV12-4 to TRBJ2-1; D might be TRBD2 (5 bases). This CDR3 comprises 11 residues. V gave up 0 bases and J gave up 12 bases, with 6 bases separating them. In DNA, the CDR3 is TGTGCCAGCAGTTTAGCGGACTCGCAGTTCTTC. Translated: CASSLADSQFF.

At least ten counts were recorded for this clonotype. The gene calls are TRBV5-1 and TRBJ2-7; 7 bases are shared with TRBD2. J lost 3 bases, V lost 1 base, and 7 bases had no gene match. CDR3 size: 15 residues. Germline CDR1 and CDR2: SGHRS and YFSETQ. CDR3 nucleotides: TGCGCCAGCAGCTTGATAGGAGGCGGGGGCTACGAGCAGTACTTC. Its translation is CASSLIGGGGYEQYF.

This clonotype showed up many times. J is TRBJ1-2 and V is TRBV7-9; D call uncertain. V was pared by 5 bases and J by 3 bases, with 16 bases between. CDR3 size: 15 residues. The germline V gene has CDR1 SEHNR and CDR2 FQNEAQ (reference sequence). The CDR3 spells CASSLDVAVHYGYTF. CDR3 in DNA: TGTGCCAGCAGCCTCGATGTAGCCGTCCACTATGGCTACACCTTC.